Below are 32 T cell receptor beta chains sequenced from a single sample in a study of PD-1 blockade in classical Hodgkin lymphoma. Time point given: cycle 4 day 1 (C4D1), after more than five weeks of nivolumab. Brentuximab vedotin exposure varied among the patients, all of whom had relapsed after autologous stem cell transplantation. Using immunoSEQ multiplex PCR, the repertoire was profiled, and TCRdb retains in-frame clones only, with some absent. The sample holds some 52,000 clones, around nine tenths seen once. The specimen was peripheral blood mononuclear cells (PBMCs), collected before the fourth cycle of nivolumab. The receptor set was obtained from a human donor with classical Hodgkin lymphoma.

The chain joins TRBV7-3 to TRBJ2-5, with D uncertain. Between the trimmed V and J ends, which lost 3 bases and 4 bases, there was a span of 9 bases. The CDR3 has 13 residues. Germline assignment: CDR1 SGHTA and CDR2 FQGTGA. The CDR3 sequence is CASSLWEGETQYF. CDR3 bases: TGTGCCAGCAGCTTGTGGGAAGGAGAGACCCAGTACTTC.

The chain recombines TRBV6-4 with TRBJ1-1; 10 bases are a match to TRBD1. The CDR3 loop spans 15 amino acids. The V gene's germline CDR1 is MRHNA and CDR2 SNTAGT. The V and J ends lost 6 bases and 3 bases, in that order; junction bases with no gene match: 7. The CDR3 reads CASSTTGGDDTEAFF. CDR3 sequence (DNA): TGTGCCAGCAGCACGACAGGGGGCGATGACACTGAAGCTTTCTTT.

The CDR3 protein is CASSAPGITYEQFF. The CDR3 nucleotides are TGTGCCAGCAGCGCGCCGGGGATAACCTATGAGCAGTTCTTC. The chain uses TRBV4-2 and TRBJ2-1; tentative D call: TRBD2 (5 bases). The V end was cut by 5 bases, the J end by 8 bases, with 16 bases between. CDR3 length: 14 amino acids. Germline V gives CDR1 LGHNA, CDR2 YNFKEQ.

This chain connects TRBV28 to TRBJ2-1; 8 nucleotides agree with TRBD2. The germline V gene has CDR1 MDHEN and CDR2 SYDVKM. J was trimmed by 7 bases and V by 6 bases; bases with no gene match: 14. CDR3 length: 16 residues. The CDR3 reads CASSNPGTSLGNEQFF. In DNA, the CDR3 is TGTGCCAGCAGCAATCCCGGGACTAGTCTGGGGAATGAGCAGTTCTTC.

The chain is built from TRBV5-8 and TRBJ2-7; TRBD1 matches 9 bases. The germline gives CDR1 SGHTS, CDR2 YDEGEE. The junction had 7 bases not matched to a gene; V was cut back by 2 bases and J by 4 bases. The length of the CDR3 is 15 residues. CDR3 sequence: CASSFTGTGIYEQYF. The DNA of the CDR3 is TGTGCCAGCAGCTTTACCGGGACAGGGATATACGAGCAGTACTTC.

The chain joins TRBV2 to TRBJ1-2; unclear D gene. V shed 4 bases and J shed 3 bases, with 12 bases lying between them. The CDR3 is 14 amino acids. Germline CDR1 is SNHLY and CDR2 is FYNNEI. The CDR3 reads CASSVAGIDYGYTF. For the CDR3, the DNA is TGTGCCAGCAGTGTGGCGGGGATCGACTATGGCTACACCTTC. The variable domain in full, with the rest retrieved from reference TRBV2 and TRBJ1-2, is EPEVTQTPSHQVTQMGQEVILRCVPISNHLYFYWYRQILGQKVEFLVSFYNNEISEKSEIFDDQFSVERPDGSNFTLKIRSTKLEDSAMYFCASSVAGIDYGYTFGSGTRLTVV.

The chain carries TRBV4-3 and TRBJ2-7; TRBD1 matches 8 bases. Germline assignment: CDR1 LGHNA and CDR2 YSLEER. The trim removed 5 bases at V and 1 base at J, leaving 4 bases unmatched. This CDR3 comprises 14 residues. The CDR3 reads CASSAGQGSYEQYF. In DNA, the CDR3 is TGCGCCAGCAGCGCCGGACAGGGATCCTACGAGCAGTACTTC.

This CDR3 is CASSVRLGGGQPQHF. The CDR3 DNA follows: TGTGCCAGTAGTGTCCGGCTCGGGGGCGGTCAGCCCCAGCATTTT. The chain employs TRBV19 and TRBJ1-5, with TRBD1 as a possible D gene (6 bases). V lost 5 bases, J lost 6 bases, and 17 bases lay in between. The CDR3 has 15 residues. CDR1 is LNHDA, CDR2 SQIVND, per germline (reference sequence).

The chain joins TRBV28 to TRBJ2-7; unclear D gene. The V and J ends lost 1 base and 4 bases respectively, with 14 bases between them. Germline values: CDR1 MDHEN, CDR2 SYDVKM. The CDR3 has 15 residues. Here the CDR3 DNA reads TGTGCCAGCAGTTTATTTCAGGTTGGGGAATACGAGCAGTACTTC. Protein sequence: CASSLFQVGEYEQYF.

J is TRBJ2-7 and V is TRBV6-1; 7 bases map to TRBD1. There are 12 residues in the CDR3. CDR1 is MNHNS, CDR2 SASEGT, per germline. J gave up 3 bases and V 7 bases, and 3 bases lay outside the gene matches. CDR3 loop: CASTRTGYEQYF. The CDR3 DNA reads as TGTGCCAGCACCCGGACAGGCTACGAGCAGTACTTC.

The V call is TRBV9, the J call TRBJ2-2; D remains unclear. This CDR3 has 15 amino acids. Between the trimmed V and J ends, which lost 3 bases and 2 bases, there was a span of 11 bases. Germline assignment: CDR1 SGDLS and CDR2 YYNGEE. CDR3 coding DNA: TGTGCCAGCAGCGCCGTGAACAAAAACACCGGGGAGCTGTTTTTT. It translates to CASSAVNKNTGELFF.

The CDR3 region is CASSLGGNGNQPQHF. CDR3 sequence (DNA): TGCGCCAGCAGCCTTGGGGGTAATGGCAATCAGCCCCAGCATTTT. The chain uses TRBV4-1 and TRBJ1-5, with a weak D call TRBD1 (5 bases). This CDR3 comprises 15 residues. Trimming removed 4 bases from V and 2 bases from J, with 12 bases in between. CDR1 is MGHRA and CDR2 is YSYEKL in the germline V gene.

This clone was detected once. The V and J genes are TRBV6-1 and TRBJ1-5, with D unresolved. Germline V lookup: CDR1 MNHNS, CDR2 SASEGT. Trimming pared 5 bases from V and 3 bases from J, leaving 11 bases between. This CDR3 has 14 residues. CDR3 region: CASSRAAPNQPQHF. The CDR3, as DNA: TGTGCCAGCAGTCGGGCGGCTCCCAATCAGCCCCAGCATTTT.

V is TRBV19 and J is TRBJ2-3; D gene uncertain. V was trimmed by 7 bases and J by 0 bases, leaving 14 bases between them. The CDR3 sequence is 15 residues long. Germline CDR1 reads LNHDA; CDR2 reads SQIVND (reference sequence). The CDR3 coding sequence is TGTGCCAGTAAGGGTTCCTGGCCTAGCACAGATACGCAGTATTTT. Its protein is CASKGSWPSTDTQYF.

The rearrangement links TRBV18 to TRBJ2-3; 9 nucleotides match TRBD2. Germline-derived CDR1 and CDR2 are KGHSH and LQKENI. CDR3 length: 18 residues. V trimming: 5 bases; J trimming: 4 bases; junction bases outside the gene matches: 16. The CDR3 spells CASSRARGTAGGPDTQYF. The CDR3 DNA sequence: TGTGCCAGCTCAAGGGCGAGGGGTACAGCGGGAGGACCAGATACGCAGTATTTT.

The chain is built from TRBV5-1 and TRBJ2-3; 12 nucleotides align to TRBD2. V trimming: 4 bases; J trimming: 4 bases; junction bases outside the gene matches: 10. There are 17 residues in the CDR3. CDR1 is SGHRS and CDR2 is YFSETQ in the germline V gene. The CDR3 is CASSPRLAGVFSDTQYF. The DNA for the CDR3 is TGCGCCAGCAGCCCCAGACTAGCGGGAGTATTTTCAGATACGCAGTATTTT.

The chain is built from TRBV9 and TRBJ1-3; TRBD1 is a possible D gene (5 bases). V gave up 0 bases and J gave up 2 bases, with 6 bases separating them. The length of the CDR3 is 14 residues. From germline, CDR1 is SGDLS and CDR2 YYNGEE. Written as DNA, the CDR3 is TGTGCCAGCAGCGTAGGGGGCACTGGAAACACCATATATTTT. The encoded protein is CASSVGGTGNTIYF.

The chain joins TRBV2 to TRBJ2-6; D ambiguous. In germline, CDR1 is SNHLY, CDR2 FYNNEI. V gave up 8 bases and J gave up 2 bases, with 10 bases separating them. CDR3 length equals 14 residues. The CDR3 is CASFQVAGANVLTF. The CDR3 nucleotides are TGTGCCAGCTTCCAGGTGGCTGGGGCCAACGTCCTGACTTTC.

V is TRBV19 and J is TRBJ2-2, with 7 nucleotides matching TRBD1. In germline, CDR1 is LNHDA, CDR2 SQIVND (reference sequence). CDR3 length equals 15 residues. Trimming cost V 6 bases and J 1 base; bases outside gene matches: 5. The CDR3 sequence: CASRDRTGNTGELFF. The CDR3 DNA is TGTGCCAGTAGAGACCGGACAGGGAACACCGGGGAGCTGTTTTTT.

This clone has more than one count but fewer than ten. The rearrangement joins TRBV6-5 to TRBJ2-3, with 7 bases lining up with TRBD1. With V trimmed by 0 bases and J by 6 bases, 9 bases remained unmatched. Germline V gene lookup returns CDR1 MNHEY and CDR2 SVGAGI. The CDR3 sequence is 16 residues long. This chain's CDR3 is CASSYSTGQARDTQYF. The CDR3 DNA reads as TGTGCCAGCAGTTACTCGACCGGACAGGCTCGTGATACGCAGTATTTT.

The chain carries TRBV25-1 and TRBJ1-5, with D perhaps TRBD1 (5 bases). The CDR3 covers 14 residues. Germline CDR1 and CDR2: MGHDK and SYGVNS. V lost 7 bases and J 7 bases, leaving 17 bases between the germline ends. The CDR3 DNA reads as TGTGCCAGCAAGGTACGACAGCCAGGCCAGCCCCAGCATTTT. It encodes CASKVRQPGQPQHF.

CDR3 sequence (DNA): TGTGCCAGCAGTTTTCTGGGGTCTACTCAGCCCCAGCATTTT. This encodes CASSFLGSTQPQHF. V is TRBV28 and J is TRBJ1-5, with D unclear. The V gene's germline CDR1 is MDHEN and CDR2 SYDVKM. Trimming pared 3 bases from V and 6 bases from J, leaving 12 bases between. The CDR3 spans 14 residues. Drawing the rest from reference TRBV28 and TRBJ1-5, the complete variable domain is DVKVTQSSRYLVKRTGEKVFLECVQDMDHENMFWYRQDPGLGLRLIYFSYDVKMKEKGDIPEGYSVSREKKERFSLILESASTNQTSMYLCASSFLGSTQPQHFGDGTRLSIL.

CDR3 region: CASSLEAVGADTQYF. Written as DNA, the CDR3 is TGTGCCAGCAGCTTGGAGGCGGTCGGGGCAGATACGCAGTATTTT. The genes are TRBV5-4 and TRBJ2-3, with D tentatively TRBD2 (5 bases). V lost 0 bases, J lost 4 bases, and 12 bases lay in between. This CDR3 has 15 residues. Germline CDR1 reads SGHNT; CDR2 reads YYREEE (reference sequence). The variable domain in full, with the rest retrieved from reference TRBV5-4 and TRBJ2-3, is ETGVTQSPTHLIKTRGQQVTLRCSSQSGHNTVSWYQQALGQGPQFIFQYYREEENGRGNFPPRFSGLQFPNYSSELNVNALELDDSALYLCASSLEAVGADTQYFGPGTRLTVL.

The chain recombines TRBV6-5 with TRBJ1-5; no reliable D call. Germline-derived CDR1 and CDR2 are MNHEY and SVGAGI. The CDR3 is made up of 13 amino acids. V lost 6 bases to trimming and J lost 3 bases, with 9 bases between them. The CDR3 nucleotides are TGTGCCAGCAGCCCGTCGCCCAATCAGCCCCAGCATTTT. Encoded protein: CASSPSPNQPQHF.

V gene TRBV2 combines with J gene TRBJ2-2; 10 bases agree with TRBD2. CDR1 is SNHLY, CDR2 FYNNEI, per germline. The CDR3 is 18 amino acids. Germline trimming cut 1 base from V and 2 bases from J; bases unmatched to any gene: 7. DNA for the CDR3: TGTGCCAGCAGTGAAGGAAGCGGGAGGGCCTTTAACACCGGGGAGCTGTTTTTT. Residues: CASSEGSGRAFNTGELFF.

The V call is TRBV27, the J call TRBJ2-1; the match to TRBD1 covers 8 bases. CDR3 length: 14 residues. Germline V gene sequence: CDR1 MNHEY, CDR2 SMNVEV (reference sequence). Losses at the gene ends were 5 bases for V and 7 bases for J; bases not matched to a gene: 7. The CDR3 DNA sequence: TGTGCCAGCAGTCCTTGGACAGGGATGAATGAGCAGTTCTTC. Its translation: CASSPWTGMNEQFF.

As concerns this clone: At one boundary the junction diverges from the germline segment, which might be a read error. This rearrangement joins TRBV7-8 to TRBJ2-7; 9 nucleotides match TRBD2. CDR1 and CDR2 from the germline V gene are SGHVS and FQNEAQ. The CDR3 runs to 15 residues. The CDR3 coding sequence is TGTGCTAGCAGGTACACTAGCGGGCCGTCCTACGAGCAGTACTTC. Amino acid sequence: CASRYTSGPSYEQYF.

The chain is built from TRBV4-2 and TRBJ2-7; D is unclear. Deletions cut 1 base from V and 0 bases from J, with 16 bases between. CDR1 and CDR2 (germline): LGHNA, YNFKEQ. This CDR3 has 17 amino acids. The CDR3 DNA sequence: TGTGCCAGCAGCCAAGTCTCCGGGCTGGGAAGCTCCTACGAGCAGTACTTC. Encoded protein: CASSQVSGLGSSYEQYF.

The chain carries TRBV28 and TRBJ2-2; 10 bases match TRBD2. Germline values: CDR1 MDHEN, CDR2 SYDVKM. The CDR3 runs 16 residues. Trimming at V came to 5 bases and at J to 7 bases, leaving 10 bases not matched to a gene. The CDR3 region is CASSVPSSGSLGELFF. The CDR3 DNA reads TGTGCCAGCAGTGTGCCGTCTAGCGGGAGTCTCGGGGAGCTGTTTTTT.

The rearrangement joins TRBV4-1 to TRBJ2-5; D possibly corresponds to TRBD2 (5 bases). V was pared by 0 bases and J by 0 bases, with 11 bases between. The CDR3 sequence is 16 residues long. Germline CDR1 MGHRA, CDR2 YSYEKL. The CDR3 is CASSQDGGPHQETQYF. Here the CDR3 DNA reads TGCGCCAGCAGCCAAGACGGAGGACCCCACCAAGAGACCCAGTACTTC.

The rearrangement joins TRBV28 to TRBJ1-5; 9 nucleotides align to TRBD1. The CDR3 totals 15 residues. CDR1 and CDR2 (germline): MDHEN, SYDVKM. V dropped 5 bases and J dropped 7; count of bases not matched to a gene: 9. Written as DNA, the CDR3 is TGTGCCAGCAGTCTCCCCACAGGGGGCTGGCAGCCCCAGCATTTT. Its translation is CASSLPTGGWQPQHF.

This chain joins TRBV4-1 and TRBJ2-7; D is undetermined. V was pared by 0 bases and J by 4 bases, with 4 bases between. CDR1 MGHRA and CDR2 YSYEKL come from the germline V gene. The CDR3 loop spans 12 amino acids. The chain's CDR3 is CASSQDRYEQYF. In nucleotides, the CDR3 is TGCGCCAGCAGCCAAGATCGGTACGAGCAGTACTTC.